The 18 T cell receptor beta chains presented below share a single source sample, sequenced in a study of cytomegalovirus exposure and HLA in healthy donors. Only in-frame clones appear in the TCRdb table, and some are missing; sequencing was by immunoSEQ multiplex PCR. The sample consists of over 70,000 clones, over 85% of them appearing once. The specimen was PBMCs. The receptors come from a young woman in good health and CMV-seropositive.

This clone was recorded a few times. This chain connects TRBV5-1 to TRBJ1-6; TRBD1 matches at 8 bases. Germline CDR1 reads SGHRS; CDR2 reads YFSETQ. Trimming cost V 0 bases and J 7 bases; bases outside gene matches: 3. The CDR3 spans 15 residues. The CDR3 loop is CASSLEQGVNSPLHF. As DNA, the CDR3 is TGCGCCAGCAGCTTGGAACAGGGGGTCAATTCACCCCTCCACTTT.

This chain connects TRBV7-2 to TRBJ1-2; D may be TRBD1 (5 bases). Trimming removed 3 bases at V and 8 bases at J, with 10 bases between. Looked up from germline, CDR1 is SGHTA and CDR2 is FQGNSA. The CDR3 consists of 12 residues. The CDR3 nucleotides are TGTGCCAGCAGCTTGTGGGGGGGAGGCTACACCTTC. Its protein product is CASSLWGGGYTF.

This clone was seen just once. The chain recombines TRBV30 with TRBJ1-1, with 8 bases that match TRBD1. CDR1 and CDR2 (germline): GTSNPN, SVGIG (reference sequence). The CDR3 runs 15 residues. V lost 0 bases and J lost 6; bases outside the gene matches: 9. The CDR3 here is CAWSVQGAGLAEAFF. Written as DNA, the CDR3 is TGTGCCTGGAGTGTCCAGGGGGCGGGCTTGGCTGAAGCTTTCTTT.

The chain uses TRBV6-6 and TRBJ1-5, with 10 nucleotides matching TRBD1. Germline V gene data show CDR1 as MNHNY and CDR2 as SVGAGI (reference sequence). Losses at the gene ends were 5 bases for V and 7 bases for J; bases not matched to a gene: 5. This CDR3 is 14 amino acids long. The chain's CDR3 is CASSHGTGVQPQHF. The DNA for the CDR3 is TGTGCCAGCAGTCATGGGACAGGGGTACAGCCCCAGCATTTT.

The chain couples TRBV28 to TRBJ2-7; D remains ambiguous. Germline loops: CDR1 MDHEN, CDR2 SYDVKM. The CDR3 totals 13 residues. The V and J ends lost 6 bases and 4 bases respectively, with 13 bases between them. This CDR3 is CASSFREDYEQYF. DNA of the CDR3: TGTGCCAGCAGCTTCCGCGAAGATTACGAGCAGTACTTC.

V gene TRBV6-1 combines with J gene TRBJ2-5; D is uncertain. Trimming removed 5 bases from V and 5 bases from J, with 6 bases in between. This CDR3 region has 11 residues. Looked up from germline, CDR1 is MNHNS and CDR2 is SASEGT. CDR3 loop: CASSPLETQYF. CDR3 coding DNA: TGTGCCAGCAGTCCCCTCGAGACCCAGTACTTC.

This clone occurred once. The chain carries TRBV13 and TRBJ2-7; D gene unclear. Germline V lookup: CDR1 PRHDT, CDR2 FYEKMQ (reference sequence). V was cut by 6 bases and J by 2 bases, with 5 bases left in between. The CDR3 totals 11 residues. CDR3 sequence (DNA): TGTGCCAGCAGGCGCACCTACGAGCAGTACTTC. Protein sequence: CASRRTYEQYF.

This chain links TRBV7-9 with TRBJ1-4, with a possible D match to TRBD1 (5 bases). The germline gives CDR1 SEHNR, CDR2 FQNEAQ (reference sequence). The CDR3 is 15 residues long. Trimming removed 1 base at V and 6 bases at J, with 12 bases between. DNA for the CDR3: TGTGCCAGCAGCTTAGTCATTTCGGGGGATGAAAAACTGTTTTTT. This translates into CASSLVISGDEKLFF.

The chain links TRBV29-1 to TRBJ1-1; tentatively, D is TRBD1 (5 bases). The CDR3 sequence is 12 residues long. V dropped 7 bases and J dropped 1 base, with 10 bases sitting between them. Germline V gene sequence: CDR1 SQVTM, CDR2 ANQGSEA. The CDR3 region has the DNA TGCAGCGCACAGGTGGGGAACACTGAAGCTTTCTTT. Protein product: CSAQVGNTEAFF.

The rearrangement joins TRBV28 to TRBJ1-2, with D hard to call. CDR3 length: 14 amino acids. The V end was cut by 6 bases, the J end by 4 bases, with 15 bases between. The germline V gene has CDR1 MDHEN and CDR2 SYDVKM. DNA for the CDR3: TGTGCCAGCAGCGAGAGCACAGTTACCTATGGCTACACCTTC. Its translation: CASSESTVTYGYTF.

This chain uses TRBV4-1 with TRBJ1-2, with D hard to call. This CDR3 contains 16 residues. Germline CDR1 is MGHRA and CDR2 is YSYEKL. The V gene lost 1 base and the J gene lost 2 bases, with 14 bases spanning the gap. CDR3 coding DNA: TGCGCCAGCAGCCAAGGATCACGGGTATTAAACTATGGCTACACCTTC. It translates to CASSQGSRVLNYGYTF.

The rearrangement links TRBV6-4 to TRBJ2-3; possibly TRBD2 for D (6 bases). Germline V gene sequence: CDR1 MRHNA, CDR2 SNTAGT. V lost 4 bases and J lost 4, with 15 bases in between. This CDR3 is 15 amino acids long. The CDR3 here is CASSGRASEADTQYF. The CDR3 DNA is TGTGCCAGCAGTGGTCGAGCTAGCGAGGCAGATACGCAGTATTTT.

V usage is TRBV19 and J usage is TRBJ2-4; the match to TRBD1 covers 8 bases. Per the germline V gene, CDR1 is LNHDA and CDR2 is SQIVND (reference sequence). Unmatched junction bases numbered 8, after V lost 7 bases and J lost 0 bases. The CDR3 has 16 residues. CDR3 residues: CASTPQGGLAKNIQYF. As DNA, the CDR3 is TGTGCCAGTACTCCACAGGGGGGATTAGCCAAAAACATTCAGTACTTC.

This clone was counted once. The chain links TRBV6-5 to TRBJ1-5; 7 bases line up with TRBD1. From germline, CDR1 is MNHEY and CDR2 SVGAGI. V was pared by 6 bases and J by 0 bases, with 5 bases of the junction left unmatched. This CDR3 spans 15 amino acids. Written as DNA, the CDR3 is TGTGCCAGCAGCACTACAGGGGATAGCAATCAGCCCCAGCATTTT. As protein: CASSTTGDSNQPQHF.

V gene TRBV6-5 combines with J gene TRBJ1-2, with 8 bases matching TRBD1. With V trimmed by 5 bases and J by 6 bases, 8 bases remained unmatched. There are 14 residues in the CDR3. The germline V gene has CDR1 MNHEY and CDR2 SVGAGI. In nucleotides, the CDR3 is TGTGCCAGCAGTCAAATAAACAGGGGGAATGGCTACACCTTC. Protein product: CASSQINRGNGYTF.

This chain links TRBV10-3 with TRBJ1-1; tentatively, D is TRBD1 (5 bases). This CDR3 has 13 residues. Germline-derived CDR1 and CDR2 are ENHRY and SYGVKD. Trimming took off 5 bases at V and 6 bases at J, with 13 bases between the two ends. CDR3 loop: CAISLGGISEAFF. The DNA of the CDR3 is TGTGCCATCAGTTTGGGGGGAATCTCTGAAGCTTTCTTT.

J is TRBJ2-5 and V is TRBV4-3, with TRBD2 identical over 7 bases. Germline values: CDR1 LGHNA, CDR2 YSLEER. J gave up 1 base and V 3 bases, and 14 bases lay outside the gene matches. The CDR3 length is 18 residues. CDR3 in DNA: TGCGCCAGCAGCCATCTCCTCACCACCGGGGGGACCCAAGAGACCCAGTACTTC. Its protein is CASSHLLTTGGTQETQYF.

The chain recombines TRBV5-5 with TRBJ2-7; tentatively, D is TRBD1 (6 bases). Germline lookup yields CDR1 SGHKS and CDR2 YYEKEE (reference sequence). V lost 4 bases and J 5 bases, leaving 13 bases between the germline ends. The CDR3 loop spans 13 amino acids. CDR3 sequence (DNA): TGTGCCAGCAGCCCTCCAGGGGTGGACGAGCAGTACTTC. Translation: CASSPPGVDEQYF. Combining the CDR3 with reference TRBV5-5 and TRBJ2-7 gives the whole variable domain DAGVTQSPTHLIKTRGQQVTLRCSPISGHKSVSWYQQVLGQGPQFIFQYYEKEERGRGNFPDRFSARQFPNYSSELNVNALLLGDSALYLCASSPPGVDEQYFGPGTRLTVT.